Listed here is a single T cell receptor beta chain. Generated by immunoSEQ multiplex PCR, the TCRdb table keeps only in-frame clones and is missing some. The repertoire holds roughly 83,000 clones, with approximately 84% as singletons. The sample comes from a study of glioma-infiltrating T cells after dendritic cell vaccination. Deletions cut 4 bases from V and 7 bases from J, with 2 bases between. Looked up from germline, CDR1 is SGHAT and CDR2 is FQDESV (reference sequence). CDR3 size: 10 residues. This chain connects TRBV11-1 to TRBJ2-1, with D hard to call. Sequences were derived from blood, sampled before dendritic cell vaccination. This clonotype originated in a human donor with glioblastoma. CDR3 in amino acids: CASSSNEQFF. For the CDR3, the DNA is TGTGCCAGCAGCTCAAATGAGCAGTTCTTC.